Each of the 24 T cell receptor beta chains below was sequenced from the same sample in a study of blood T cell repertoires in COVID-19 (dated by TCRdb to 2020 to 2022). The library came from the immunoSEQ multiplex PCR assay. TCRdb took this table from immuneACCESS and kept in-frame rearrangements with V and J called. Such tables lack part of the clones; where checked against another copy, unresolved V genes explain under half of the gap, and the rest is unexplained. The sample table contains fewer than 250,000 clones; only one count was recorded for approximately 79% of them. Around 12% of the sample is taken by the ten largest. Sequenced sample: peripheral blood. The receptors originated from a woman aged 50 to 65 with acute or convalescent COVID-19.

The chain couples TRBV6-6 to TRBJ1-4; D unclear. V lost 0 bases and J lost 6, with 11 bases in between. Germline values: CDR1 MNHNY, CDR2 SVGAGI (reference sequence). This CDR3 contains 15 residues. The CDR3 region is CASSYSTTGDEKLFF. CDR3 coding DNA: TGTGCCAGCAGTTACTCGACCACTGGAGATGAAAAACTGTTTTTT.

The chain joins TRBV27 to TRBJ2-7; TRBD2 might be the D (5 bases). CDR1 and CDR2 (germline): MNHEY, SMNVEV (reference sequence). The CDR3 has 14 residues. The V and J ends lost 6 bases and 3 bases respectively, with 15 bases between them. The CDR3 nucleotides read TGTGCCAGCAGAGTCGGAGGCCCTCACTACGAGCAGTACTTC. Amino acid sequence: CASRVGGPHYEQYF.

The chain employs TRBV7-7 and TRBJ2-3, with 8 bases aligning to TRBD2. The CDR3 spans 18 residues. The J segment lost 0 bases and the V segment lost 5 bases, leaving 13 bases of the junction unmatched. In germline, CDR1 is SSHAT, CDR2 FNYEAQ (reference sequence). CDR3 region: CASSNIGVAGSSTDTQYF. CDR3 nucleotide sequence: TGTGCCAGCAGCAATATAGGGGTAGCGGGATCAAGCACAGATACGCAGTATTTT.

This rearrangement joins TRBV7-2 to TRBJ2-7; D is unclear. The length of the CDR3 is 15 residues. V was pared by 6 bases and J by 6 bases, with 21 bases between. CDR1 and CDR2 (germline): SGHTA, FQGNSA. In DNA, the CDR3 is TGTGCCAGCAGTTTTCCCGGTCCACGGTTACCCGAGCAGTACTTC. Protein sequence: CASSFPGPRLPEQYF.

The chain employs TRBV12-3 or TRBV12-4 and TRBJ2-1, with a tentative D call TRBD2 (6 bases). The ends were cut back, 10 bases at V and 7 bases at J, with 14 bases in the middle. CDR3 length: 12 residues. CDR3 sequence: CATGPGENEQFF. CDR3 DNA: TGTGCCACCGGACCGGGGGAGAATGAGCAGTTCTTC.

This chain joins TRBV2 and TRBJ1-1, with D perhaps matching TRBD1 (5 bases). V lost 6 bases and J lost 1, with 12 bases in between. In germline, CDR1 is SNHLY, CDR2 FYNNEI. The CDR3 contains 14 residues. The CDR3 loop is CASRVDSPNTEAFF. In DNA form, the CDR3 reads TGTGCCAGCAGAGTCGACAGCCCGAACACTGAAGCTTTCTTT.

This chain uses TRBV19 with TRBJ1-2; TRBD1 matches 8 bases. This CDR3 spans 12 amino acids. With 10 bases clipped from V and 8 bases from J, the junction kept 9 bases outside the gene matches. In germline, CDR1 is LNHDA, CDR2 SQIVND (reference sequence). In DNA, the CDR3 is TGTGCCACGGGGACAGGCGTCTACGGCTACACCTTC. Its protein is CATGTGVYGYTF.

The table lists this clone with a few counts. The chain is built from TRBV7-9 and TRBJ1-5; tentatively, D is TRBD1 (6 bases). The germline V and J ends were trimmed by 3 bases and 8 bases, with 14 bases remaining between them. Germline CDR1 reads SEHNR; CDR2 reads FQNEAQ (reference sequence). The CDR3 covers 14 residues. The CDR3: CASSLGTLFEPQHF. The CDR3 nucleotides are TGTGCCAGCAGCTTGGGGACATTATTTGAGCCCCAGCATTTT.

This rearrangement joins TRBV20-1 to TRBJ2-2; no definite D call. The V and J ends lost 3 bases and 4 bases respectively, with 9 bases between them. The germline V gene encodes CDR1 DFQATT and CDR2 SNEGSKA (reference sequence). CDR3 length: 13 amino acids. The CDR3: CSASKSLTGELFF. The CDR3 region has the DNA TGCAGTGCTAGTAAGAGTCTCACCGGGGAGCTGTTTTTT.

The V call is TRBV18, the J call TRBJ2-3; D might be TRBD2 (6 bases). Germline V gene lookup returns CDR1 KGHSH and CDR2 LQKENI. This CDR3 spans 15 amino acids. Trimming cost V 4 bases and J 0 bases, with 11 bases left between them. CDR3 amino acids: CASSLGGESTDTQYF. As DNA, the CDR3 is TGTGCCAGCTCACTGGGGGGAGAGAGCACAGATACGCAGTATTTT.

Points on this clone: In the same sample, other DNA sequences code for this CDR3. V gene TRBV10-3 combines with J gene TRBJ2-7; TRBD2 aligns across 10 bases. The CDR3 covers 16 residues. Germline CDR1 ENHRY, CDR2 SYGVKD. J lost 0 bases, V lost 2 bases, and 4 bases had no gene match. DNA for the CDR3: TGTGCCATCAGTGAGGGACTAGCGGACCTCTCCTACGAGCAGTACTTC. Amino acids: CAISEGLADLSYEQYF.

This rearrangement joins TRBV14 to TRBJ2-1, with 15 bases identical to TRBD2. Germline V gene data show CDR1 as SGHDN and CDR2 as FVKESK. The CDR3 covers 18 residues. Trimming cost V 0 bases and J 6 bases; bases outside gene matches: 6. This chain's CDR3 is CASSQEQGLAGGINEQFF. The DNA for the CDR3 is TGTGCCAGCAGCCAAGAACAGGGACTAGCGGGAGGAATCAATGAGCAGTTCTTC.

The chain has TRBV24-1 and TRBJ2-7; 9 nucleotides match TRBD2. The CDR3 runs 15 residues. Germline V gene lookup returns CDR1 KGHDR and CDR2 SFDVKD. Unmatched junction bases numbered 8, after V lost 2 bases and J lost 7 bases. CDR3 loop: CATSDSRVLAGEQYF. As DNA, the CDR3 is TGTGCCACCAGTGATTCCAGGGTCCTAGCGGGAGAGCAGTACTTC.

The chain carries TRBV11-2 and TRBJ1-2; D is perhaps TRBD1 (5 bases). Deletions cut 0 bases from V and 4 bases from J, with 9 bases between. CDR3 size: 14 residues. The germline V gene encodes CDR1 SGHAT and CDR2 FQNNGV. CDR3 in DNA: TGTGCCAGCAGCTTAGATTCAGGGCGCTATGGCTACACCTTC. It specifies CASSLDSGRYGYTF.

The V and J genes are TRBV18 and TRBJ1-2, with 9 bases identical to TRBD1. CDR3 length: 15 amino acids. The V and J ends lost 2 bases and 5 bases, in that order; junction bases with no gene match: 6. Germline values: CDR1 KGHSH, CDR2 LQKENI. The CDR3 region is CASSPETGGLYGYTF. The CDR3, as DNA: TGTGCCAGCTCACCAGAGACAGGGGGTTTATATGGCTACACCTTC. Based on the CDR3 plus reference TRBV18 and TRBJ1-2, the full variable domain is NAGVMQNPRHLVRRRGQEARLRCSPMKGHSHVYWYRQLPEEGLKFMVYLQKENIIDESGMPKERFSAEFPKEGPSILRIQQVVRGDSAAYFCASSPETGGLYGYTFGSGTRLTVV.

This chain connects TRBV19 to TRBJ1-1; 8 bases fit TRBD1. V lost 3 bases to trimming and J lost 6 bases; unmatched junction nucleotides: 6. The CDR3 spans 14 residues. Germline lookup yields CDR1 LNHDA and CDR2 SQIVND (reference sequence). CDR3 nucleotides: TGTGCCAGTAGTATCACAGGGGGGCTGCCTGAAGCTTTCTTT. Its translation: CASSITGGLPEAFF.

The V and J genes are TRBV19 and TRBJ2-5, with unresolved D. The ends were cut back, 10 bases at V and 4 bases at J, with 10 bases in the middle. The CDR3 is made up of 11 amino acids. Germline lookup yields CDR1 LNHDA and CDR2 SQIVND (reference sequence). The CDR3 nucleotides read TGTGCCACCCGTTCGGGAGAGACCCAGTACTTC. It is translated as CATRSGETQYF.

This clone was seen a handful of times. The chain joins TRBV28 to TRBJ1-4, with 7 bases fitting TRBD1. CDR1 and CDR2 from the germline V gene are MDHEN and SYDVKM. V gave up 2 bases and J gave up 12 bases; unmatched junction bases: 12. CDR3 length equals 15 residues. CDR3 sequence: CASSLKATGSGELFF. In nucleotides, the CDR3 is TGTGCCAGCAGTTTAAAAGCGACAGGGTCTGGGGAACTGTTTTTT.

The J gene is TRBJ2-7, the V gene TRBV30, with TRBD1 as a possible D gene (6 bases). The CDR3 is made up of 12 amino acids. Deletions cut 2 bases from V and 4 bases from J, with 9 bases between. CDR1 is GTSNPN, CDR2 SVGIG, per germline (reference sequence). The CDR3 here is CAWSKDRYEQYF. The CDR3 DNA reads TGTGCCTGGAGTAAGGACAGATACGAGCAGTACTTC.

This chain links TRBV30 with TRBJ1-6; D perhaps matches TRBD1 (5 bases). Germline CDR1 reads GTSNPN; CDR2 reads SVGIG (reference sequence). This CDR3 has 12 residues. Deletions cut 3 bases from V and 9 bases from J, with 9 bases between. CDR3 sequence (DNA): TGTGCCTGGAGAGGCGGGGGTTCACCCCTCCACTTT. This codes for CAWRGGGSPLHF.

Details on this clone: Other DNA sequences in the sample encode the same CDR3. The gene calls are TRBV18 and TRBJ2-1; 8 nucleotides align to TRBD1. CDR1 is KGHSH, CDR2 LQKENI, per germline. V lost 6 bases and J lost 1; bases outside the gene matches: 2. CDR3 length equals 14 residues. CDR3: CASSRDRSYNEQFF. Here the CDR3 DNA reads TGTGCCAGCTCCCGGGACAGGTCCTACAATGAGCAGTTCTTC.

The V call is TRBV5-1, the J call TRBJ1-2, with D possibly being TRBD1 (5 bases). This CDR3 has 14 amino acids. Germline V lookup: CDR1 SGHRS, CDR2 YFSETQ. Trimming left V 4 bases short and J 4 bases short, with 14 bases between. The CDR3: CASSPTVRVYGYTF. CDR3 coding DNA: TGCGCCAGCAGCCCCACGGTCAGGGTCTATGGCTACACCTTC.

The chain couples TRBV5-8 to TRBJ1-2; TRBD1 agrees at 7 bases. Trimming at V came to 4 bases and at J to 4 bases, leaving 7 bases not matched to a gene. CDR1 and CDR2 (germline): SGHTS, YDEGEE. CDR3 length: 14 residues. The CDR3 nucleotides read TGTGCCAGCAGCGCCGGGACAGTATCCTATGGCTACACCTTC. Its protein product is CASSAGTVSYGYTF. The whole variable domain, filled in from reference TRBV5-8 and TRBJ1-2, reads EAGVTQSPTHLIKTRGQQATLRCSPISGHTSVYWYQQALGLGLQFLLWYDEGEERNRGNFPPRFSGRQFPNYSSELNVNALELEDSALYLCASSAGTVSYGYTFGSGTRLTVV.

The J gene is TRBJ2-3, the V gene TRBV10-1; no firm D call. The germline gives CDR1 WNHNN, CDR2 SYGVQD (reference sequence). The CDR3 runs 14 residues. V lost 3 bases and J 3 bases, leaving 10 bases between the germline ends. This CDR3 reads CASSEGVRTDTQYF. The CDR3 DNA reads TGCGCCAGCAGTGAAGGAGTTCGGACAGATACGCAGTATTTT.